A single sample gave rise to the 9 T cell receptor beta chains below, sequenced in a study of blood T cell repertoires in COVID-19. Data came from immunoSEQ multiplex PCR; TCRdb stores just in-frame clones and leaves some out. The sample shows 110,000 to 150,000 clones, approximately 87% of them seen only once. Sequencing input: peripheral blood. The receptors stem from a human donor in a cohort sampled during active COVID-19.

The chain links TRBV6-6 to TRBJ2-1, with 11 positions matching TRBD2. V dropped 10 bases and J dropped 5; count of bases not matched to a gene: 10. Germline V gives CDR1 MNHNY, CDR2 SVGAGI (reference sequence). The CDR3 spans 15 residues. The CDR3 spells CAILSPGLADNEQFF. The CDR3 DNA is TGTGCCATCCTTTCCCCGGGACTAGCGGACAATGAGCAGTTCTTC.

The V call is TRBV30, the J call TRBJ1-1; D perhaps matches TRBD1 (6 bases). Germline V gives CDR1 GTSNPN, CDR2 SVGIG (reference sequence). Trimming removed 2 bases from V and 1 base from J, with 8 bases in between. The CDR3 has 13 residues. In DNA, the CDR3 is TGTGCCTGGAGTACAGGGTCGAACACTGAAGCTTTCTTT. It translates to CAWSTGSNTEAFF.

This clone came up once. The chain combines TRBV3-1 (or the pseudogene TRBV3-2) with TRBJ1-2; unclear D gene. The CDR3 has 12 residues. Trimming left V 1 base short and J 8 bases short, with 8 bases between. Looked up from germline, CDR1 is LGHDT and CDR2 is YNNKEL (reference sequence). The CDR3 DNA follows: TGTGCCAGCAGCCAAGCCCTCCGGGGCTACACCTTC. Protein sequence: CASSQALRGYTF.

J is TRBJ1-1 and V is TRBV27, with D uncertain. V was clipped by 0 bases and J by 7 bases, with 15 bases between them. Per the germline V gene, CDR1 is MNHEY and CDR2 is SMNVEV (reference sequence). This CDR3 is built from 15 residues. This CDR3 reads CASSLSGQLRGEAFF. DNA of the CDR3: TGTGCCAGCAGTTTATCCGGTCAACTACGAGGTGAAGCTTTCTTT.

This clone was counted a single time. CDR3 amino acids: CASSIQVIGTEAFF. In nucleotides, the CDR3 is TGTGCCAGTAGTATACAGGTTATCGGCACTGAAGCTTTCTTT. The chain has TRBV19 and TRBJ1-1; D ambiguous. V was clipped by 2 bases and J by 4 bases, with 11 bases between them. The CDR3 has 14 residues. CDR1 LNHDA and CDR2 SQIVND come from the germline V gene (reference sequence).

The V gene is TRBV12-3 or TRBV12-4, the J gene TRBJ1-4, with D possibly matching TRBD1 (5 bases). The CDR3 is 12 amino acids. V was shortened by 1 base and J by 11 bases, with 8 bases between the two germline ends. The CDR3 nucleotides are TGTGCCAGCAGTTTAGATGGGGGGAAACTGTTTTTT. Amino acids: CASSLDGGKLFF.

The chain uses TRBV28 and TRBJ2-1, with TRBD2 identical over 8 bases. This CDR3 is 16 amino acids long. Germline V gene data show CDR1 as MDHEN and CDR2 as SYDVKM. Trimming cost V 4 bases and J 5 bases; bases outside gene matches: 10. This CDR3 is CASSSSQLAVNNEQFF. The CDR3 region has the DNA TGTGCCAGCAGTTCCTCCCAACTAGCGGTAAACAATGAGCAGTTCTTC.

The rearrangement links TRBV7-8 to TRBJ2-3, with TRBD2 matching over 15 bases. CDR1 SGHVS and CDR2 FQNEAQ come from the germline V gene. There are 18 residues in the CDR3. V dropped 2 bases and J dropped 4; count of bases not matched to a gene: 7. The CDR3: CASSLFGTSGRFADTQYF. The CDR3, as DNA: TGTGCCAGCAGCTTATTCGGGACTAGCGGGAGGTTCGCAGATACGCAGTATTTT.

CDR3 amino acids: CASSLRLAERTDTQYF. Written as DNA, the CDR3 is TGCGCCAGCAGCTTACGTCTAGCGGAACGCACAGATACGCAGTATTTT. The rearrangement uses TRBV5-1 and TRBJ2-3, with TRBD2 identical over 7 bases. V lost 2 bases, J lost 1 base, and 7 bases stayed unmatched. The CDR3 consists of 16 residues. The V gene's germline CDR1 is SGHRS and CDR2 YFSETQ.